This T cell receptor beta chain was captured by sequencing in a study of blood T cells in healthy people across ages. Primers used in a second PCR of about 7 to 12 cycles were a sample-barcoded 5' primer and a J-beta primer mix. TCRdb redid the calling of the 5' RACE reads with MiXCR, one entry per CDR3 protein. The sample holds about a million distinct CDR3 sequences, around 48% seen once. On this clonotype: Its matching antigen is unknown.

General observations from the study: Using unsorted PBMCs precluded a conclusive naive versus antigen-experienced comparison.

The source is a young man in good health. Sequencing input: blood.

The CDR3 spells CASSPPGLADNSYEQYF. The DNA for the CDR3 is TGTGCCAGCAGCCCACCGGGACTAGCGGACAATTCCTACGAGCAGTACTTC. The gene calls are TRBV7-9 and TRBJ2-7; 11 positions match TRBD2. The CDR3 has 17 residues. Germline loops: CDR1 SEHNR, CDR2 FQNEAQ (reference sequence). V gave up 5 bases and J gave up 1 base; unmatched junction bases: 10.